This T cell receptor beta chain was captured in a study of identical twins. Study-wide points: While abundant cord blood beta clonotypes carried fewer insertions, memory repertoires showed no such pattern. Weaker excess twin sharing was seen among beta out-of-frame sequences.

For this clonotype: Antigen: not known.

The CDR3 extends over 15 amino acids. The junction had 7 bases not matched to a gene; V was cut back by 6 bases and J by 7 bases. TCRdb fed the 5' RACE reads into MiXCR, producing one record per CDR3 protein. Of more than 400,000 distinct CDR3 sequences in the sample, approximately 14% are singletons; the top ten hold around 0.4%. The same data also contributed to another study, on yellow fever vaccine responses in identical twins. That source reports: Reportedly, twins' vaccine T cell responses looked partly convergent and partly personalized.

The TCR was taken from a woman aged 18-29 years in good health. The sample was CD4+ T cells sorted from blood. The chain is built from TRBV12-3 or TRBV12-4 and TRBJ1-6, with 9 nucleotides matching TRBD1. The CDR3 sequence is CASRTGTGNNSPLHF. In DNA form, the CDR3 reads TGTGCCAGCAGAACCGGGACAGGGAACAATTCACCCCTCCACTTT.